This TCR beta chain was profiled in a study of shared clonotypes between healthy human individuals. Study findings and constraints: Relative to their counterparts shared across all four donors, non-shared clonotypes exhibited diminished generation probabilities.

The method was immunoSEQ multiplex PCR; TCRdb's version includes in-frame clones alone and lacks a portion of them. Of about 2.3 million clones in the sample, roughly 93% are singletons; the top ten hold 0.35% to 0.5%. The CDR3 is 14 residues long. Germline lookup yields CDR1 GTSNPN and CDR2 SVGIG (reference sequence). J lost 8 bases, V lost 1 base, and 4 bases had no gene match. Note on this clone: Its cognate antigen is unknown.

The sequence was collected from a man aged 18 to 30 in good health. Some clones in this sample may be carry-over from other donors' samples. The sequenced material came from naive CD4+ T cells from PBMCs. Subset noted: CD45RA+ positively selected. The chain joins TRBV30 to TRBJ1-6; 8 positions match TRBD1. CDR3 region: CAWSGDRLDSPLHF. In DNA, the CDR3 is TGTGCCTGGAGTGGGGACAGGTTAGATTCACCCCTCCACTTT.